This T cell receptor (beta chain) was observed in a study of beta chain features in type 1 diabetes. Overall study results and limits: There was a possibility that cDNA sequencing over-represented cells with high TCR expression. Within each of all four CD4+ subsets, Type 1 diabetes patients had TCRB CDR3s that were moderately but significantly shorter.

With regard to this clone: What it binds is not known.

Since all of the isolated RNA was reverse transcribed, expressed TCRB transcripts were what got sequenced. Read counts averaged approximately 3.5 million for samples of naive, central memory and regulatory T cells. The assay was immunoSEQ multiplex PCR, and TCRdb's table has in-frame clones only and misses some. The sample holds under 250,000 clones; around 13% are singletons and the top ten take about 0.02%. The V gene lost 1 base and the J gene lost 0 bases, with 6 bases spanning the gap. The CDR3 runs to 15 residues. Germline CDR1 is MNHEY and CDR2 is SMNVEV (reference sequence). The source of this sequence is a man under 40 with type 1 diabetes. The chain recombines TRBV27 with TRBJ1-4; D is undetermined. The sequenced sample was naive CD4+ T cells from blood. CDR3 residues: CASSLFGATNEKLFF. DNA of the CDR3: TGTGCCAGCAGTTTATTCGGGGCAACTAATGAAAAACTGTTTTTT.